The 18 T cell receptor beta chains listed next were all sequenced from one sample in a study of blood T cell repertoires in COVID-19 (TCRdb year 2020). The receptor library was made with the immunoSEQ multiplex PCR assay. TCRdb stores this immuneACCESS table with in-frame sequences only. Part of the clones is absent; in the studies checked, under half of the shortfall reflects unresolved V genes, and no reason is known for the rest. Recorded for this sample are around 120,000 clones; 87% of them occurred a single time. The ten biggest clones cover 30% of the sample. Specimen: peripheral blood. The source is a woman in her 70s with acute or convalescent COVID-19.

The chain couples TRBV3-1 (or the pseudogene TRBV3-2) to TRBJ1-2, with 7 bases fitting TRBD1. Trimming took 1 base from V and 6 from J; bases not matched to a gene: 2. Germline assignment: CDR1 LGHDT and CDR2 YNNKEL (reference sequence). The CDR3 is 13 residues long. The CDR3 sequence: CASSQGQGNGYTF. For the CDR3, the DNA is TGTGCCAGCAGCCAAGGACAGGGAAATGGCTACACCTTC.

The chain carries TRBV19 and TRBJ2-1; 13 bases line up with TRBD2. The V segment lost 5 bases and the J segment 1 base; nucleotides outside the gene matches: 2. The germline gives CDR1 LNHDA, CDR2 SQIVND (reference sequence). This CDR3 has 16 residues. The CDR3 spells CASSLTSGGSYNEQFF. DNA of the CDR3: TGTGCCAGTAGTTTGACTAGCGGGGGGTCCTACAATGAGCAGTTCTTC. Supplemented by reference TRBV19 and TRBJ2-1, the full variable domain reads DGGITQSPKYLFRKEGQNVTLSCEQNLNHDAMYWYRQDPGQGLRLIYYSQIVNDFQKGDIAEGYSVSREKKESFPLTVTSAQKNPTAFYLCASSLTSGGSYNEQFFGPGTRLTVL.

This chain links TRBV4-1 with TRBJ1-1; D remains unclear. CDR3 length: 12 amino acids. The V end was cut by 1 base, the J end by 5 bases, with 5 bases between. CDR1 is MGHRA, CDR2 YSYEKL, per germline. CDR3 nucleotides: TGCGCCAGCAGCCAAGCGGGGACTGAAGCTTTCTTT. Protein sequence: CASSQAGTEAFF.

A word on this clone: Different DNA sequences within this sample yield the same CDR3. The chain links TRBV6-5 to TRBJ1-3, with D maybe TRBD1 (5 bases). Trimming took off 0 bases at V and 1 base at J, with 10 bases between the two ends. This CDR3 has 16 amino acids. Germline-derived CDR1 and CDR2 are MNHEY and SVGAGI. The DNA for the CDR3 is TGTGCCAGCAGTTACTCGGGCGGGGGATCTGGAAACACCATATATTTT. It encodes CASSYSGGGSGNTIYF.

This chain links TRBV18 with TRBJ1-3; D might be TRBD1 (5 bases). From germline, CDR1 is KGHSH and CDR2 LQKENI. With 2 bases removed from V and 1 base from J, the gap between germline ends came to 9 bases. The CDR3 consists of 15 residues. The CDR3: CASSPSRASGNTIYF. CDR3 in DNA: TGTGCCAGCTCACCATCCAGGGCTTCTGGAAACACCATATATTTT.

The chain couples TRBV7-2 to TRBJ1-5, with TRBD1 matching over 7 bases. Germline assignment: CDR1 SGHTA and CDR2 FQGNSA. This CDR3 has 14 amino acids. J lost 6 bases, V lost 5 bases, and 7 bases had no gene match. As DNA, the CDR3 is TGTGCCAGCAGCCCTTACAGGGGACCTCAGCCCCAGCATTTT. Its protein product is CASSPYRGPQPQHF.

This rearrangement joins TRBV11-2 to TRBJ1-1, with 7 positions matching TRBD1. The J segment lost 0 bases and the V segment lost 5 bases, leaving 9 bases of the junction unmatched. The germline V gene encodes CDR1 SGHAT and CDR2 FQNNGV. The CDR3 extends over 16 amino acids. CDR3 loop: CASSDKIGTVNTEAFF. The CDR3 nucleotides read TGTGCCAGCAGCGACAAAATTGGGACAGTGAACACTGAAGCTTTCTTT.

The chain is built from TRBV6-1 and TRBJ2-5; 11 nucleotides agree with TRBD1. The CDR3 runs 17 residues. The germline V gene encodes CDR1 MNHNS and CDR2 SASEGT. The junction had 8 bases not matched to a gene; V was cut back by 0 bases and J by 5 bases. The CDR3 DNA follows: TGTGCCAGCAGTGAAGCCCCCGGACAGGGGGCTTGGGAGACCCAGTACTTC. This gives the protein CASSEAPGQGAWETQYF.

This chain connects TRBV5-1 to TRBJ2-4; TRBD2 might be the D (6 bases). V was cut by 4 bases and J by 6 bases, with 14 bases left in between. The CDR3 runs to 14 residues. Germline lookup yields CDR1 SGHRS and CDR2 YFSETQ. The CDR3 bases are TGCGCCAGCAGCGATGCGGGGAGGAGAAACATTCAGTACTTC. Its protein is CASSDAGRRNIQYF.

As to this clone: One junction end does not reproduce the germline sequence, and a read error may be involved. The genes are TRBV28 and TRBJ2-3; the match to TRBD2 covers 13 bases. The CDR3 is made up of 13 amino acids. Per germline, CDR1 MDHEN and CDR2 SYDVKM. The CDR3 bases are TGTGCCAGCAGGCTCACTAGCGGGGGGGAACAGTTTTTT. Translation gives CASRLTSGGEQFF.

This clone was found once. One end of the junction varies from germline; a read error may be responsible. The chain couples TRBV12-3 or TRBV12-4 to TRBJ2-3, with unresolved D. CDR3 length: 12 residues. The CDR3 DNA reads as TGTGCCAGCAGTTCCCTCGGAGAGGCACCAACTTTT. Its protein product is CASSSLGEAPTF.

The J gene is TRBJ1-5, the V gene TRBV7-6; perhaps TRBD1 as D (6 bases). Per germline, CDR1 SGHVS and CDR2 FNYEAQ. CDR3 length: 14 residues. V lost 8 bases, J lost 2 bases, and 13 bases lay in between. CDR3 sequence: CASLPNRGNQPQHF. CDR3 in DNA: TGTGCCAGCCTTCCGAACAGGGGCAATCAGCCCCAGCATTTT.

This clone was recorded once. This chain joins TRBV6-6 and TRBJ2-7; 8 nucleotides agree with TRBD2. CDR3 length equals 14 residues. Germline values: CDR1 MNHNY, CDR2 SVGAGI (reference sequence). V dropped 7 bases and J dropped 3; count of bases not matched to a gene: 8. CDR3 region: CASTLGGGNYEQYF. As DNA, the CDR3 is TGTGCCAGCACGTTGGGCGGGGGGAACTACGAGCAGTACTTC.

This chain links TRBV7-9 with TRBJ2-3; D is perhaps TRBD1 (5 bases). This CDR3 contains 16 residues. The germline V and J ends were trimmed by 1 base and 0 bases, with 11 bases remaining between them. The germline V gene encodes CDR1 SEHNR and CDR2 FQNEAQ (reference sequence). As DNA, the CDR3 is TGTGCCAGCAGCTTAGGGGGCCCTATTAGCACAGATACGCAGTATTTT. Amino acids: CASSLGGPISTDTQYF.

The chain recombines TRBV7-9 with TRBJ2-1; TRBD2 matches at 13 bases. The CDR3 contains 16 residues. Germline V CDR1 and CDR2: SEHNR, FQNEAQ (reference sequence). Trimming removed 0 bases from V and 12 bases from J; junction bases left unmatched: 8. CDR3 in DNA: TGTGCCAGCAGCTTAGCGGGGACTAGCGGGGCCTGGGGGCAGTTCTTC. Protein product: CASSLAGTSGAWGQFF.

The rearrangement uses TRBV12-5 and TRBJ2-3; 14 bases line up with TRBD2. CDR1 and CDR2 (germline): LGHNT, FRNRAP. V shed 7 bases and J 2 bases; nucleotides not matched to a gene: 5. The CDR3 is 16 residues long. CDR3 protein: CASAPGLAGVTDTQYF. In DNA, the CDR3 is TGTGCTAGTGCCCCGGGACTAGCGGGGGTCACAGATACGCAGTATTTT.

The chain couples TRBV6-1 to TRBJ1-4; 10 nucleotides line up with TRBD1. The germline V gene encodes CDR1 MNHNS and CDR2 SASEGT. CDR3 size: 20 residues. The V and J ends lost 2 bases and 0 bases, in that order; junction bases with no gene match: 12. DNA for the CDR3: TGTGCCAGCAGTGAACTAAGACAGGGGGCGGTACACGCAACTAATGAAAAACTGTTTTTT. This gives the protein CASSELRQGAVHATNEKLFF.

This clone qualifies as large. Within the sample, other DNA sequences also encode this same CDR3. This chain uses TRBV11-3 with TRBJ1-1, with D possibly being TRBD1 (6 bases). This CDR3 comprises 13 residues. Germline V gene data show CDR1 as SGHNT and CDR2 as YENEEA. V lost 5 bases and J lost 5, with 12 bases in between. The CDR3 DNA follows: TGTGCCAGCAGCCGGGGGGGGGCTACTGAAGCTTTCTTT. Amino acid sequence: CASSRGGATEAFF.